Here is one TCR beta chain with its context. Its specificity is not known. This CDR3 comprises 17 residues. Unmatched junction bases numbered 9, after V lost 2 bases and J lost 5 bases. The Oncomine TCR Beta short-read assay was what sequenced the DNA obtained from cultured CD4+ T cells. A single record per CDR3 protein comes from TCRdb applying MiXCR to the PCR reads. The sample has some 16,000 distinct CDR3 sequences, roughly 58% seen once. The sample is drawn from a study of vaccination and CD4 T cells after COVID-19. Indicated treatment: approximately 9-day PBMC culture with coronavirus spike peptide pools or control peptides (ViraFEST assay).

V is TRBV23-1 and J is TRBJ2-1; 10 bases map to TRBD2. TRBV23-1 has ORF status, its function being uncertain. This TCR derives from a human donor who had recovered from COVID-19. Sample: CD4+ T cells from blood, cultured in vitro. CDR3 DNA sequence: TGCGCCAGCAGTCAACTCGGCGGGACTAGCGTAAACAATGAGCAGTTCTTC. It encodes CASSQLGGTSVNNEQFF.